Shown below are 3 T cell receptor beta chains from a single sample sequenced in a study of blood T cell repertoires in COVID-19. Sequenced by immunoSEQ multiplex PCR; TCRdb stores in-frame clones only, minus some. This sample has roughly 14,000 clones, with about 88% found just once. Sequencing used peripheral blood. Every receptor here comes from a man aged 55 to 69 with acute or convalescent COVID-19.

The chain combines TRBV6-4 with TRBJ2-1; 9 bases line up with TRBD2. V lost 3 bases and J lost 5; bases outside the gene matches: 5. Per the germline V gene, CDR1 is MRHNA and CDR2 is SNTAGT. The CDR3 length is 15 residues. The CDR3: CASSESTSGNNEQFF. The CDR3 DNA is TGTGCCAGCAGTGAGTCGACTAGCGGAAACAATGAGCAGTTCTTC.

J is TRBJ1-2 and V is TRBV12-3 or TRBV12-4; TRBD1 matches 10 bases. The CDR3 has 13 residues. V shed 6 bases, J shed 4 bases, and the junction held 2 bases outside the gene matches. For the CDR3, the DNA is TGTGCCAGCAGAGGGACAGGGGCCTATGGCTACACCTTC. This gives the protein CASRGTGAYGYTF.

CDR3 residues: CASNPKSSSGRLKGETQYF. DNA of the CDR3: TGTGCCAGCAATCCTAAATCGTCTAGCGGGAGGCTAAAAGGAGAGACCCAGTACTTC. The chain uses TRBV7-9 and TRBJ2-5; 11 bases align to TRBD2. V shed 7 bases, J shed 4 bases, and the junction held 20 bases outside the gene matches. The CDR3 totals 19 residues. Germline values: CDR1 SEHNR, CDR2 FQNEAQ (reference sequence).